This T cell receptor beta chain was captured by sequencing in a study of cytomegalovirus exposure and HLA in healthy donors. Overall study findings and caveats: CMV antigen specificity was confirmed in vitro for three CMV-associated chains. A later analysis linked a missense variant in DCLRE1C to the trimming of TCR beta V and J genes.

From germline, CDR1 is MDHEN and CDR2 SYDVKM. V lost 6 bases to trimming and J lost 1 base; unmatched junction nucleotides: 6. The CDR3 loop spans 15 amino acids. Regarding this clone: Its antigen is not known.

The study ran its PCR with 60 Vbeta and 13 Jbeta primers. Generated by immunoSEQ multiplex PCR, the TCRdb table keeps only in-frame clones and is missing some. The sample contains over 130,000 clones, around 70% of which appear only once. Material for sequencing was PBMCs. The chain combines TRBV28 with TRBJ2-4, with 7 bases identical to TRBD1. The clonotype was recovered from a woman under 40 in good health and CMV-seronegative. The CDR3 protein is CASSRQGVAKNIQYF. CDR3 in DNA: TGTGCCAGCAGCCGGCAGGGGGTGGCCAAAAACATTCAGTACTTC.